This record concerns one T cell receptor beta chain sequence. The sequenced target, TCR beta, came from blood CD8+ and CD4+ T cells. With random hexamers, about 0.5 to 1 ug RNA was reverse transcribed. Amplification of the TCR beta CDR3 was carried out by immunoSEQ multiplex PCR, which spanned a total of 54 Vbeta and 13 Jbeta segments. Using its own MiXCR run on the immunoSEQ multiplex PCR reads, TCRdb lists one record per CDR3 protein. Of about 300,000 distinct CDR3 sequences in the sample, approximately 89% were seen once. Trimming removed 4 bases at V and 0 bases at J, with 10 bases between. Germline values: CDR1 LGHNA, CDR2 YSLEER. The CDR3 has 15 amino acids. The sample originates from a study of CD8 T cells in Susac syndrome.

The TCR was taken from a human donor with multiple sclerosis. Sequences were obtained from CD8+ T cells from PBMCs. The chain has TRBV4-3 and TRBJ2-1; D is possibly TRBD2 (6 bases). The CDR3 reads CASSPDYTSYNEQFF. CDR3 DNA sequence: TGCGCCAGCAGCCCGGACTATACCTCCTACAATGAGCAGTTCTTC.